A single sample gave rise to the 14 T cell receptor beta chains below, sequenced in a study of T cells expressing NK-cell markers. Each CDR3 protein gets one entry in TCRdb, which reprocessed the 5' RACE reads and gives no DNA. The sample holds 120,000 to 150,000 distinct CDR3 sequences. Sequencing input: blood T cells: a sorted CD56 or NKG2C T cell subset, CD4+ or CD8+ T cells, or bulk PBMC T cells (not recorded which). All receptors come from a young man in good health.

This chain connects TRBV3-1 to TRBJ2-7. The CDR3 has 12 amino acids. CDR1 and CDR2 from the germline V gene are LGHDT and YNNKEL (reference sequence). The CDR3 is CASSQESYEQYF.

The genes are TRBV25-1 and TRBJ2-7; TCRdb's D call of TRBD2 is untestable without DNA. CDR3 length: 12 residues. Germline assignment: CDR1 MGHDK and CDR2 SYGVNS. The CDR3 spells CASSELGLEQYF.

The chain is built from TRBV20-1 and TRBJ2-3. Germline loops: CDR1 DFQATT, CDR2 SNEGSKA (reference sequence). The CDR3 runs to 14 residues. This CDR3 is CSASRAVKTDTQYF.

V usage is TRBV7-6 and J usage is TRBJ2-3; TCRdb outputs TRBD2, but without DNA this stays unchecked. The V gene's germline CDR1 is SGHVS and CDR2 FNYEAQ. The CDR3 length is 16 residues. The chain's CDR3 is CASSLAGQSPTDTQYF.

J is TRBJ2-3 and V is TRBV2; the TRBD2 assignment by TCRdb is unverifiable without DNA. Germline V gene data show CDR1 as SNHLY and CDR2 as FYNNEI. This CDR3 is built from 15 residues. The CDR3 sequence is CASSEGGAAGDTQYF. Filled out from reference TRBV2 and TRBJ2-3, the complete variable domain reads EPEVTQTPSHQVTQMGQEVILRCVPISNHLYFYWYRQILGQKVEFLVSFYNNEISEKSEIFDDQFSVERPDGSNFTLKIRSTKLEDSAMYFCASSEGGAAGDTQYFGPGTRLTVL.

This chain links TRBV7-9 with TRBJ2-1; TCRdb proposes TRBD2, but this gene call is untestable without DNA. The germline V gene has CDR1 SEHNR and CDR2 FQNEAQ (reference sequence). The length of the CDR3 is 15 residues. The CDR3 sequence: CASSLWTSDWDEQFF.

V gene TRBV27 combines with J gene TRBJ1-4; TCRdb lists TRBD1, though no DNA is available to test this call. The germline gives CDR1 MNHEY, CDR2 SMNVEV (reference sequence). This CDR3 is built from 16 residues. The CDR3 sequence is CASSPSGASDAEKLFF.

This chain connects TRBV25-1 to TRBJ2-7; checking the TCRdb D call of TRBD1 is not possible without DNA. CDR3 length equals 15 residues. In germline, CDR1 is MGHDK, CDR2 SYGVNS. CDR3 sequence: CASSDFAGQGFEQYF.

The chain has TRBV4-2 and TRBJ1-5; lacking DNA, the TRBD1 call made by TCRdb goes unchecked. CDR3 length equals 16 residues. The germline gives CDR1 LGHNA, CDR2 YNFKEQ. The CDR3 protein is CASSQDRTGDNQPQHF.

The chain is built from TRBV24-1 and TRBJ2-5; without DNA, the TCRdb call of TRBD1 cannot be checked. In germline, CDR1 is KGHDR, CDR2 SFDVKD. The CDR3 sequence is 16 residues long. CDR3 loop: CATSDLLAGGMETQYF.

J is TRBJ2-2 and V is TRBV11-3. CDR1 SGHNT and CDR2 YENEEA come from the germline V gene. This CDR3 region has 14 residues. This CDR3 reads CVRAGLPNTGELFF.

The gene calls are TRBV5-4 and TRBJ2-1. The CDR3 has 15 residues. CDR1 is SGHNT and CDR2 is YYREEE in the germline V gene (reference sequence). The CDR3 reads CASSFISGQINEQFF. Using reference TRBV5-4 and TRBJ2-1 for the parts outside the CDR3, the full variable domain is ETGVTQSPTHLIKTRGQQVTLRCSSQSGHNTVSWYQQALGQGPQFIFQYYREEENGRGNFPPRFSGLQFPNYSSELNVNALELDDSALYLCASSFISGQINEQFFGPGTRLTVL.

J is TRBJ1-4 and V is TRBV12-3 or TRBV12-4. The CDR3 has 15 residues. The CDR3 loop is CASTLLAAPNEKLFF.

CDR3 protein: CAISEASGDTQYF. J is TRBJ2-3 and V is TRBV10-3. Germline lookup yields CDR1 ENHRY and CDR2 SYGVKD. The CDR3 sequence is 13 residues long.